The sequence of this TCR beta chain was determined in a study of blood T cell repertoires in COVID-19 (TCRdb year 2020). With respect to the entire study: Samples from collaborators originated in the United States, Italy and Spain and spanned both the acute and convalescent phases of COVID-19. The material from the prospective study consisted of cDNA or gDNA derived from T cells, B-cell-depleted T cells, or PBMCs. The dataset comprised deeply sampled blood TCRbeta repertoires from subjects exposed to, actively infected with, or recovered from COVID-19. A freely available public database, intended as a resource for researchers studying the immune response to SARS-CoV-2, is where the repertoires were released. Samples came from the ongoing ImmuneRACE study (first 160 participants) plus 1,254 subjects from 6 global collaborators. The sample metadata nearly always contained a de-identified subject ID, COVID-19 status, age in years and sex. HLA class I and class II types, where available, came from metadata supplied by the sample provider rather than from assay-based typing. Broad study findings and their caveats: The amount of clinical and demographic metadata varied by source and participant and was provided uncurated.

A word on this clone: The antigen this receptor binds is unknown. It has no much larger one-base neighbor in the sample; base qualities were not kept.

The immunoSEQ Assay, a bias-controlled multiplex PCR, was used to amplify TCRbeta CDR3 regions from genomic DNA. The source study handled its data this way. The number of nucleated cells in each sample was estimated from the amplification of reference gene primers within the assay. To quantify the absolute abundance of each unique TCRbeta CDR3 rearrangement, sequence reads were collapsed and filtered. Productive Simpson clonality was computed per sample as the square root of Simpson's diversity index over productive rearrangements. Held by TCRdb, this immuneACCESS table contains in-frame sequences only and omits some clones. Under half of the omission traces to an unresolved V gene where checked; the cause of the rest is unknown. D and trimming come from the DNA, and the V and J calls and clone size come from that table. For this sample there are some 310,000 clones; just under 90% appear just once. The ten largest clones take up just under 9.5% of the sample.

Enrolling through a virtual design, the prospective study's participants ranged in age from about 18 to 89 years and lived across around 25 United States geographic areas. In the prospective study, cohorts were assigned on the basis of participant-reported clinical history obtained from a screening survey and a study questionnaire. Recovered participants in ImmuneRACE Cohort 3 were defined as having two consecutive negative NP/OP PCR tests, clearance from a healthcare professional, or resolution of symptoms. In the prospective study, mobile phlebotomists collected whole blood, serum and a nasopharyngeal or oropharyngeal swab from each participant. Participants in the prospective study had the option to provide additional blood draws and questionnaires over a 2-month period. Before DNA extraction, blood samples from the prospective study were shipped at room temperature or frozen. The germline V gene encodes CDR1 MNHEY and CDR2 SMNVEV (reference sequence). The CDR3 contains 15 residues, cysteine and phenylalanine counted. The CDR3 DNA has 45 bases and is translated from base 1. V lost 7 bases and J lost 4 bases, and the count of bases not matched to a germline gene is 10.

The sequence joins TRBV27 to TRBJ2-3; 8 middle bases align to TRBD1. Sequencing used PBMCs or T cells enriched from blood (not recorded which). The receptor's source is a woman between 25 and 40 years old who had recovered from COVID-19. The CDR3 in this case is CASNIDRGISDTQYF. The DNA sequence reads TGTGCCAGCAATATCGACAGGGGTATATCAGATACGCAGTATTTT.